A selection of T cell receptor beta chains follows, all from one sample in a study of cytomegalovirus exposure and HLA in healthy donors. Profiled with immunoSEQ multiplex PCR; TCRdb holds only in-frame clones, not every one. The table records a few hundred thousand clones, about 70% of them present only once. Sample: PBMCs. The receptors derive from a woman aged 25 to 39 in good health and CMV-seronegative. Each CDR3 is given without its conserved first and last residue. Fields, in order: D gene, V gene, CDR3 protein. A D gene is named only where the DNA matches it firmly.

TRBD1 | TRBV27 | ASSLRTGMTEAF
NA | TRBV6-6 | ASRHTMNTEAF
NA | TRBV30 | AWAGTLASYEQY
NA | TRBV6-1 | ASSGAIRVEAF
NA | TRBV5-1 | ASSLDRRVADTQY
TRBD2 | TRBV2 | ASSAGGQDEQF
NA | TRBV7-9 | ASSTPIGGAQVDTEAF
NA | TRBV19 | ASSIVAGWTETQY
NA | TRBV12-2 | ASRVRDRAGYGYT
NA | TRBV25-1 | ASSEYGEGTEAF
NA | TRBV7-2 | ASSLAQDTGYT
NA | TRBV5-6 | ASSLYRGNTIY
NA | TRBV7-9 | ASSLPTQGNYGYT
NA | TRBV9 | ASSAQGGTQEAQY
TRBD2 | TRBV28 | ASTPPSGRARETQY
TRBD1 | TRBV4-2 | ASSLEFGRGLEAF
TRBD1 | TRBV14 | ASSQYGQGYTEAF
NA | TRBV5-4 | ARLGEDINTGELF
NA | TRBV2 | ASMRSRSLRDTQY
TRBD2 | TRBV6-5 | ASRGLADTGELF
TRBD2 | TRBV7-8 | ASNGGGLSGRAGNYEQF
NA | TRBV5-6 | ASSLGGGEKLF
NA | TRBV18 | ASSPPLSGNEQF
NA | TRBV19 | ASSIGGFGGSPLH
TRBD1 | TRBV10-3 | AIRGDRMNSPLH
NA | TRBV25-1 | ASSPDRLTGEQY
NA | TRBV4-1 | ASSQVPLYEQY
NA | TRBV6-5 | ASSYSASKETQY